What follows is one TCR beta chain and its context. What it binds is unknown. The data were taken from a study of T cell responses to AZD1222 COVID-19 vaccine. Whole-study results and caveats: Just a handful of people given AZD1222 tested seropositive at baseline. Receipt of two AZD1222 doses was followed by a rise in Spike-specific TCR breadth and depth.

This table comes from immunoSEQ multiplex PCR, and its TCRdb copy is limited to in-frame clones, with some not included. The data contain around 130,000 clones, approximately 85% of them singletons. Germline CDR1 reads LNHDA; CDR2 reads SQIVND (reference sequence). The length of the CDR3 is 13 residues. V was shortened by 5 bases and J by 2 bases, with 10 bases between the two germline ends. The source of this sequence is an adult in good health. The sample consisted of peripheral blood, taken on day 0 of AZD1222 vaccination. The genes are TRBV19 and TRBJ2-7; TRBD1 is a possible D gene (6 bases). CDR3 loop: CASSVQGTYEQYF. The CDR3 DNA reads TGTGCCAGTAGTGTTCAGGGGACCTACGAGCAGTACTTC.